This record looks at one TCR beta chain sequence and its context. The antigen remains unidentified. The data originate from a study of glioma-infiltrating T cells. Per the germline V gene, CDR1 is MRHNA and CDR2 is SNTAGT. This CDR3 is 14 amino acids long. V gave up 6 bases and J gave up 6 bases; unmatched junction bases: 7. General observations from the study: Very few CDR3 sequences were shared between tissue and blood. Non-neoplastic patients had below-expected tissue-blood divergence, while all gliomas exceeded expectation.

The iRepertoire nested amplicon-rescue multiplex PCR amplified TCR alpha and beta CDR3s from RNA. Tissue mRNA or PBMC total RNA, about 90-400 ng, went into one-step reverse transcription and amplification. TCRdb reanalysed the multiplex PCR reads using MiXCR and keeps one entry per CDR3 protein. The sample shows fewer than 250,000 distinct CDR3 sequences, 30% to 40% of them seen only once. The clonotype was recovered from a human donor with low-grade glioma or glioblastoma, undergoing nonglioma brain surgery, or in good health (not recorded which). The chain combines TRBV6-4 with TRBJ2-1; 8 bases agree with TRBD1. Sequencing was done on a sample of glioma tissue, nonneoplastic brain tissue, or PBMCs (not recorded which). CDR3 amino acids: CASSQQGERNEQFF. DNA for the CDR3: TGTGCCAGCAGCCAACAGGGGGAGCGCAATGAGCAGTTCTTC.